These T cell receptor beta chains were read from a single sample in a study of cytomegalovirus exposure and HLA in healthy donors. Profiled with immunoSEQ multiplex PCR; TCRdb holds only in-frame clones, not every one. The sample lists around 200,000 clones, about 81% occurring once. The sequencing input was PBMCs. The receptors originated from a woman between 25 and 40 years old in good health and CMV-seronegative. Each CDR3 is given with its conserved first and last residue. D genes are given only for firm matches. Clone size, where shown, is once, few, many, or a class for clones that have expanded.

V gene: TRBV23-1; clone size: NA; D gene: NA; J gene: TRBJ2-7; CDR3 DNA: TGCGCCAGCAGTCCTCGCAGGAGGGACCACGAGCAGTACTTC; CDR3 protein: CASSPRRRDHEQYF
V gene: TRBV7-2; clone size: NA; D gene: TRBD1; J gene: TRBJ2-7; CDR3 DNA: TGTGCCAGCAGCTTAGGACAGGGGAGATACTACGAGCAGTACTTC; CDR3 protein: CASSLGQGRYYEQYF
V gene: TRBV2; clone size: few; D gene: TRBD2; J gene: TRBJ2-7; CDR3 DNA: TGTGCCAGCAGTGTAGAGCGGGGGACTCCCTACGAGCAGTACTTC; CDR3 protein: CASSVERGTPYEQYF
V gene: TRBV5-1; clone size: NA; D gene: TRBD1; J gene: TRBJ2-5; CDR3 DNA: TGCGCCAGCAGCTTTCCCAGACAGGGGGCCAAGGAGACCCAGTACTTC; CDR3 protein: CASSFPRQGAKETQYF
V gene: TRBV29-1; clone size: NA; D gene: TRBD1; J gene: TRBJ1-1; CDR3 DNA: TGCAGCGGACAGGGGAATGGGGAAACTGAAGCTTTCTTT; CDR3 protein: CSGQGNGETEAFF
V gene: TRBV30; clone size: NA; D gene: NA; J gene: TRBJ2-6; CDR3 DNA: TGTGCCTGGGGCTCAGTGGCTGGGGCCAACGTCCTGACTTTC; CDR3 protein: CAWGSVAGANVLTF
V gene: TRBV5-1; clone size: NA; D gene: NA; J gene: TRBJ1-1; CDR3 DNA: TGCGCCAGCAGCTCCAACGTTGGGGGGACTGAAGCTTTCTTT; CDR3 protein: CASSSNVGGTEAFF
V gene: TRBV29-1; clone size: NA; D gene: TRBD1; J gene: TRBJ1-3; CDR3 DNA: TGCAGCGTTGGAATGGGACTCACAGGGGGCTCTGGAAACACCATATATTTT; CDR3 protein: CSVGMGLTGGSGNTIYF
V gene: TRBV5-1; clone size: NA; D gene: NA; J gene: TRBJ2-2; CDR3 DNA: TGCGCCAGCAGCTACATGGGGGGGAACACCGGGGAGCTGTTTTTT; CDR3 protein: CASSYMGGNTGELFF
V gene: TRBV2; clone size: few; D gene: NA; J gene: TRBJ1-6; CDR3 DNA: TGTGCCAGCGGGCCGACAGACAATTCACCCCTCCACTTT; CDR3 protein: CASGPTDNSPLHF
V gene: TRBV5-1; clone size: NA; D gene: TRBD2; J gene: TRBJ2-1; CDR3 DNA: TGCGCCAGCAGCTTGGTGACTAGCGCTTTAAATGAGCAGTTCTTC; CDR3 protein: CASSLVTSALNEQFF
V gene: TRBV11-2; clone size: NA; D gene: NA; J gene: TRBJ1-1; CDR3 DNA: TGTGCCAGCAGCTACGGCCTAGAGGCTTTCTTT; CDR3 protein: CASSYGLEAFF
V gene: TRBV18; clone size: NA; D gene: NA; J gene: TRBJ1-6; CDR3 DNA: TGTGCCAGCTCACCGGGGCGACTAGATAATTCACCCCTCCACTTT; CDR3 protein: CASSPGRLDNSPLHF
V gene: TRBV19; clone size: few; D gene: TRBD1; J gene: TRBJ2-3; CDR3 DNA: TGTGCCAGTAGTGTCCGACAGGGAAGAGATACGCAGTATTTT; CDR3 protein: CASSVRQGRDTQYF
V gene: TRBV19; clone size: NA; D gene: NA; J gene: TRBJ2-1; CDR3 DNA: TGTGCCAGTAGTAAGAACACGCCCGTGAATGAGCAGTTCTTC; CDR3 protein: CASSKNTPVNEQFF
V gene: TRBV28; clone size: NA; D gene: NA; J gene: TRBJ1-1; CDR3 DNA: TGTGCCAGCAGTTATACTGGGGGGGGCACTGAAGCTTTCTTT; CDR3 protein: CASSYTGGGTEAFF
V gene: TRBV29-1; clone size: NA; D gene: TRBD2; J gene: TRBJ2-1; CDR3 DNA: TGCAGCGTGGCCGGGACTAGTCATGACAATGAGCAGTTCTTC; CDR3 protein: CSVAGTSHDNEQFF
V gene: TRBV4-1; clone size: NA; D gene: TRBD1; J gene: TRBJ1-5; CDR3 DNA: TGCGCCAGCAGCCGTCAGGGGGCGACTCAGCCCCAGCATTTT; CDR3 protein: CASSRQGATQPQHF
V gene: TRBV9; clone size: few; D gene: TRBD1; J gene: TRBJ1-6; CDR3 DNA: TGTGCCAGCAGCGAGGACAGGGTGGGTTCACCCCTCCACTTT; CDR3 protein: CASSEDRVGSPLHF
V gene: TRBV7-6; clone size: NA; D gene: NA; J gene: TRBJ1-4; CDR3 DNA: TGTGCCAGCAGCTTAAACGTAGGAGCTAATGAAAAACTGTTTTTT; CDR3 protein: CASSLNVGANEKLFF
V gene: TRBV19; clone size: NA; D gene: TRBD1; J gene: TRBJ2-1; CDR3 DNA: TGTGCCAGTAGACAGGGGGCGTACAATGAGCAGTTCTTC; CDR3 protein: CASRQGAYNEQFF
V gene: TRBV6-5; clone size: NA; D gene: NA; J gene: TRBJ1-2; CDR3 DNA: TGTGCCAGCAGCACAGGACTAAATAACTATGGCTACACCTTC; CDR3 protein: CASSTGLNNYGYTF
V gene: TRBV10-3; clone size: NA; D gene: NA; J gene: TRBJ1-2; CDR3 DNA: TGTGCCACCGCGCGGGGAGGCGGGGGGAACTATGGCTACACCTTC; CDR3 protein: CATARGGGGNYGYTF
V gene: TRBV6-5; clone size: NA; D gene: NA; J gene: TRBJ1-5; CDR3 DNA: TGTGCCAGCAGTTACTTGGGGGGGCATCAGCCCCAGCATTTT; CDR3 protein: CASSYLGGHQPQHF
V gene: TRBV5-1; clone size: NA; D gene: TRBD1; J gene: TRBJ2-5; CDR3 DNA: TGCGCCAGCAGCTTGGACGGGACAGGGGAAGAGACCCAGTACTTC; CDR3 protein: CASSLDGTGEETQYF
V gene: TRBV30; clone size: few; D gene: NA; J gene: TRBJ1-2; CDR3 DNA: TGTGCCTGGAGTGTACAGAGGCAGGGTGGGGGCTACACCTTC; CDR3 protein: CAWSVQRQGGGYTF
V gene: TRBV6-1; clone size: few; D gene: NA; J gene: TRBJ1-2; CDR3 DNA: TGTGCCTCCGACAGAGCTAACTATGGCTACACCTTC; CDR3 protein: CASDRANYGYTF
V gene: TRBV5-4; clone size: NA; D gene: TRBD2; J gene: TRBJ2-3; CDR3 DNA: TGTGCCAGCAGCCTAGAAACCGGGACTAGCGCCCAGTATTTT; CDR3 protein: CASSLETGTSAQYF
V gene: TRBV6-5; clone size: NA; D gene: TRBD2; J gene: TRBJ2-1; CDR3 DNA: TGTGCCAGCAGTTACGGGGGGGTCAATGAGCAGTTCTTC; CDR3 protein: CASSYGGVNEQFF
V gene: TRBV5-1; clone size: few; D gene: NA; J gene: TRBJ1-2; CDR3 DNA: TGCGCCAGCGGCCATGATGGACTCTATGGCTACACCTTC; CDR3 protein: CASGHDGLYGYTF
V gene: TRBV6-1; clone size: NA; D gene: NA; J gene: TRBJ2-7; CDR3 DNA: TGTGCCAGCATATACTCTTCGGGGTTCAAGCAGTACTTC; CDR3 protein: CASIYSSGFKQYF
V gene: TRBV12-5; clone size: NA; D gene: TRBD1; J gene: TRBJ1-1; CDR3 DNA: TGTGCTAGTGGGACAGGGATGAACACTGAAGCTTTCTTT; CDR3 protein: CASGTGMNTEAFF
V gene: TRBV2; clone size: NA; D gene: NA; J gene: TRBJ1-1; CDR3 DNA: TGTGCCAGCAGTGCCGACACAGAAGCTTTCTTT; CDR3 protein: CASSADTEAFF
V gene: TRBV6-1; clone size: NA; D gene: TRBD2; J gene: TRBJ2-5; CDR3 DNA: TGTGCCAGCAGTGAAGCGGGAGGGCCTCTCCAAGAGACCCAGTACTTC; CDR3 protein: CASSEAGGPLQETQYF
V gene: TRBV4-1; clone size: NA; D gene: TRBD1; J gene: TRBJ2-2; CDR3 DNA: TGCGCCAGCAGCCTTATCGACAGGGTGGGGACCGGGGAGCTGTTTTTT; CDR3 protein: CASSLIDRVGTGELFF
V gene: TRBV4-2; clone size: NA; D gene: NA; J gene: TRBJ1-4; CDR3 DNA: TGTGCCAGCAGCCCCCCTAATGACAGCGAAAAACTGTTTTTT; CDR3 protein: CASSPPNDSEKLFF
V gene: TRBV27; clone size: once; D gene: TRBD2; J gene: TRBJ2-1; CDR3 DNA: TGTGCCAGCAGCTCCGGCGGGGGGTCGGGTAATGAGCAGTTCTTC; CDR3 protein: CASSSGGGSGNEQFF
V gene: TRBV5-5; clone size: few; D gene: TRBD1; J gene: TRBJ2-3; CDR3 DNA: TGTGCCAGCAGCTCCAGAGGGGGCCCAGATACGCAGTATTTT; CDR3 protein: CASSSRGGPDTQYF
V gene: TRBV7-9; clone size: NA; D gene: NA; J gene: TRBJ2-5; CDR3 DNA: TGTGCCAGCAGCCCGGTGGGGGGGCGAGAGACCCAGTACTTC; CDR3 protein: CASSPVGGRETQYF
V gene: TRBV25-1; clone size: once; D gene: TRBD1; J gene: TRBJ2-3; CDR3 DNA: TGTGCCAGCAGTGAATCAGACAGGGGGCGTAGATATTTT; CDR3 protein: CASSESDRGRRYF
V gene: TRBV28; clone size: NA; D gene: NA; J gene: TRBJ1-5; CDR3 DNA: TGTGCCAGCACCTTTAGGGGGGGCCGTGAGCATTTT; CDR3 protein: CASTFRGGREHF
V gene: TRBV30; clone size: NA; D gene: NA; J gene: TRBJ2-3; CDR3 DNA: TGTGCTTTACAGGGTAAAGAGGATACGCAGTATTTT; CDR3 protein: CALQGKEDTQYF
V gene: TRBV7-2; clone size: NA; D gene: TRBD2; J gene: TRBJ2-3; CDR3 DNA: TGTGCCAGCAGCCGCGGGAGGTTGGATACGCAGTATTTT; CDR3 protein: CASSRGRLDTQYF
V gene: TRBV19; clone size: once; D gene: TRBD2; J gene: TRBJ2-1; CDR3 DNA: TGTGCCAGTAGACATAGCGGGGGGACTGGGAATGAGCAGTTCTTC; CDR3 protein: CASRHSGGTGNEQFF
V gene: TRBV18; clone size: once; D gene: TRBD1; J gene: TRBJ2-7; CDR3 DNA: TGTGCCAGCCTGTCGACAGGGGAGCGCACCTACGAGCAGTACTTC; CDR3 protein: CASLSTGERTYEQYF
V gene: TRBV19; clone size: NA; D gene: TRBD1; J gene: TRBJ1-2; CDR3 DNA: TGTGCCAGTAGTGTCAGACAGGGGGCGCAAGACTATGGCTACACCTTC; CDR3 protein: CASSVRQGAQDYGYTF
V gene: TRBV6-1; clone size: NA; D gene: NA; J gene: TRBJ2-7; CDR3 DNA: TGTGCCAGCAGTGGGGACAAGGCCCCCTACGAGCAGTACTTC; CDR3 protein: CASSGDKAPYEQYF
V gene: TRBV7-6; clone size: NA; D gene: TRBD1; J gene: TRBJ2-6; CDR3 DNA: TGTGCCAGCAGCTCCAACAGGGGGACAGGGGCCAACGTCCTGACTTTC; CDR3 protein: CASSSNRGTGANVLTF
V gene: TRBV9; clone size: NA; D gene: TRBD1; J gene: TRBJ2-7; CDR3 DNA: TGTGCCAGCAGCGTCGGGACAGGCACCTACGAGCAGTACTTC; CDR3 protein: CASSVGTGTYEQYF
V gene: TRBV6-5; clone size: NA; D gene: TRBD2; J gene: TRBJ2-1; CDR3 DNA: TGTGCCACCTCCGGGACTAGCCTACACAATGAGCAGTTCTTC; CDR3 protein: CATSGTSLHNEQFF
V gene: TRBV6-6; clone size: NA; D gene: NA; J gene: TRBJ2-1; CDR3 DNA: TGTGCCAGCAGCTCCGGGGGCTCCTACAATGAGCAGTTCTTC; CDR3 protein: CASSSGGSYNEQFF
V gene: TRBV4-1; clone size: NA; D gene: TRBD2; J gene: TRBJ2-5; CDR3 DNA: TGCGCCAGCAGCCGCCGACTAGCGCCTGGGAGGGAGACCCAGTACTTC; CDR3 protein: CASSRRLAPGRETQYF